A single sample is the source of the 2 T cell receptor beta chains below, sequenced in a study of T cell changes during pregnancy in multiple sclerosis. The data were produced by immunoSEQ multiplex PCR, yet TCRdb's version contains in-frame clones alone and is incomplete. The sample holds tens of thousands of clones; roughly 91% are singletons and the top ten take roughly 0.3%. Sequences were derived from CD4+ T cells from peripheral blood mononuclear cells, sampled in the third trimester of pregnancy. The origin of the receptors is a female donor in good health, enrolled as a control in a pregnancy study.

This clone was observed a handful of times. The gene calls are TRBV2 and TRBJ1-2; perhaps TRBD1 as D (6 bases). CDR3 length: 12 residues. CDR1 is SNHLY, CDR2 FYNNEI, per germline. Trimming pared 7 bases from V and 6 bases from J, leaving 12 bases between. CDR3 region: CASNGQNDGYTF. For the CDR3, the DNA is TGTGCCAGCAATGGACAGAACGATGGCTACACCTTC.

The gene calls are TRBV7-8 and TRBJ2-3, with D possibly matching TRBD1 (5 bases). The CDR3 extends over 13 amino acids. V was clipped by 4 bases and J by 4 bases, with 9 bases between them. Germline V gene lookup returns CDR1 SGHVS and CDR2 FQNEAQ. The CDR3: CASSSGKPDTQYF. The CDR3, as DNA: TGTGCCAGCAGCTCAGGGAAACCAGATACGCAGTATTTT.